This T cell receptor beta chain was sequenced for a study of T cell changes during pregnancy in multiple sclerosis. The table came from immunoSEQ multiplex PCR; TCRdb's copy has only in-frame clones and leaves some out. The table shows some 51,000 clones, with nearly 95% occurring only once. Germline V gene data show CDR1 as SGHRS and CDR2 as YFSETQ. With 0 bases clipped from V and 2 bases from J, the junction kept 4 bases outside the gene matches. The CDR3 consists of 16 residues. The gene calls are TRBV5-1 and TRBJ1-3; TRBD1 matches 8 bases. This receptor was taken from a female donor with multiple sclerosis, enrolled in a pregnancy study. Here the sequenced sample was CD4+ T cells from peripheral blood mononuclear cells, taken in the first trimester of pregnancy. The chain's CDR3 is CASSLDGRGPGNTIYF. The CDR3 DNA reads TGCGCCAGCAGCTTGGACGGCAGGGGGCCTGGAAACACCATATATTTT.